This T cell receptor beta chain was obtained from a study of cytomegalovirus exposure and HLA in healthy donors. This clone appeared a few times. The PCR contained 60 Vbeta and 13 Jbeta primers. Sequencing was performed with immunoSEQ multiplex PCR; in TCRdb, only in-frame clones are kept and a portion is missing. This repertoire shows about 160,000 clones, 65% to 85% found once; its top ten account for around 6.5%. CDR1 and CDR2 (germline): SGHRS, YFSETQ. The junction had 10 bases not matched to a gene; V was cut back by 7 bases and J by 0 bases. The CDR3 contains 17 residues. The origin of this receptor is a male donor in good health and CMV-seropositive. Sequencing used PBMCs. This chain connects TRBV5-1 to TRBJ2-2, with 9 positions matching TRBD2. CDR3: CASHGGQRGANTGELFF. CDR3 sequence (DNA): TGCGCCAGCCACGGGGGCCAGCGGGGGGCGAACACCGGGGAGCTGTTTTTT.